The next 21 T cell receptor beta chains were all read from a single sample in a study of beta chain features in type 1 diabetes. Study-level results: Type 1 diabetes patients showed a moderate but significant shortening of TCRB CDR3s in all four CD4+ subsets.

Expressed TCRB transcripts got sequenced, as all isolated RNA was reverse transcribed. This table comes from immunoSEQ multiplex PCR, and its TCRdb copy is limited to in-frame clones, with some not included. The sample holds roughly 700,000 clones; 13% are singletons and the top ten take 0.022%. Antigens of these TCRs are unknown. The sample taken for sequencing was naive CD4+ T cells from blood. The receptors stem from a man in his late teens or twenties with type 1 diabetes.

The chain combines TRBV6-6 with TRBJ1-1; tentative D call: TRBD1 (5 bases). Germline V lookup: CDR1 MNHNY, CDR2 SVGAGI (reference sequence). The CDR3 runs to 13 residues. The V end was cut by 2 bases, the J end by 5 bases, with 9 bases between. The CDR3 is CASSYRGGTEAFF. The CDR3, as DNA: TGTGCCAGCAGTTACAGGGGTGGGACTGAAGCTTTCTTT.

This clone was picked up a small number of times. The rearrangement uses TRBV4-1 and TRBJ2-3; D is unclear. CDR1 MGHRA and CDR2 YSYEKL come from the germline V gene. The CDR3 length is 12 residues. Trimming took off 4 bases at V and 1 base at J, with 3 bases between the two ends. The CDR3 loop is CASSRGTDTQYF. CDR3 sequence (DNA): TGCGCCAGCAGCCGGGGCACAGATACGCAGTATTTT.

This clone was observed a few times. The gene calls are TRBV4-2 and TRBJ2-2; 8 bases agree with TRBD2. Germline V gives CDR1 LGHNA, CDR2 YNFKEQ. The CDR3 extends over 17 amino acids. Unmatched junction bases numbered 5, after V lost 0 bases and J lost 2 bases. The CDR3 DNA is TGTGCCAGCAGCCAAGATTCACTAGCGGCTAACACCGGGGAGCTGTTTTTT. Its translation: CASSQDSLAANTGELFF.

This clone was counted a few times. V usage is TRBV6-6 and J usage is TRBJ1-5; perhaps TRBD1 as D (6 bases). This CDR3 spans 15 amino acids. Germline V gene lookup returns CDR1 MNHNY and CDR2 SVGAGI (reference sequence). Between the trimmed V and J ends, which lost 2 bases and 6 bases, there was a span of 14 bases. Written as DNA, the CDR3 is TGTGCCAGCAGTTACGTACAGGGAGGAATTCAGCCCCAGCATTTT. Its translation is CASSYVQGGIQPQHF.

The rearrangement joins TRBV5-1 to TRBJ1-1; weak D call: TRBD1 (5 bases). V gave up 1 base and J gave up 11 bases, with 15 bases separating them. The CDR3 contains 13 residues. Germline CDR1 SGHRS, CDR2 YFSETQ. CDR3 coding DNA: TGCGCCAGCAGCTTGTCCCAGGGTTCTTCGGCTTTCTTT. Translated, it gives CASSLSQGSSAFF.

This clone was counted a few times. The sample holds other DNA sequences that translate to the same CDR3. The chain carries TRBV6-5 and TRBJ2-3; D unclear. The length of the CDR3 is 15 residues. The germline V and J ends were trimmed by 3 bases and 0 bases, with 10 bases remaining between them. Germline V gives CDR1 MNHEY, CDR2 SVGAGI. CDR3: CASSYGRSSTDTQYF. DNA of the CDR3: TGTGCCAGCAGTTATGGGCGGAGTAGCACAGATACGCAGTATTTT.

This clone was picked up a small number of times. The rearrangement joins TRBV7-2 to TRBJ2-1, with D perhaps matching TRBD1 (5 bases). V was trimmed by 5 bases and J by 4 bases, leaving 15 bases between them. CDR3 length: 15 residues. Germline V gives CDR1 SGHTA, CDR2 FQGNSA. The chain's CDR3 is CASSMIGARYNEQFF. CDR3 coding DNA: TGTGCCAGCAGCATGATAGGGGCGAGGTACAATGAGCAGTTCTTC.

This chain joins TRBV10-1 and TRBJ2-7; a weak D match, TRBD1 (6 bases). This CDR3 is 15 amino acids long. The germline V gene encodes CDR1 WNHNN and CDR2 SYGVQD (reference sequence). Trimming removed 4 bases from V and 2 bases from J, with 15 bases in between. The chain's CDR3 is CASSADSLPTYEQYF. The CDR3 DNA reads TGCGCCAGCAGTGCGGACAGTCTGCCAACCTACGAGCAGTACTTC.

V is TRBV30 and J is TRBJ1-1, with D unclear. This CDR3 has 11 amino acids. V was trimmed by 4 bases and J by 8 bases, leaving 11 bases between them. Germline CDR1 is GTSNPN and CDR2 is SVGIG (reference sequence). In DNA, the CDR3 is TGTGCCTGGAACACGGCAGCCGAAGCTTTCTTT. Its translation: CAWNTAAEAFF. Based on the CDR3 plus reference TRBV30 and TRBJ1-1, the full variable domain is SQTIHQWPATLVQPVGSPLSLECTVEGTSNPNLYWYRQAAGRGLQLLFYSVGIGQISSEVPQNLSASRPQDRQFILSSKKLLLSDSGFYLCAWNTAAEAFFGQGTRLTVV.

This clone was seen a few times. The chain couples TRBV10-3 to TRBJ1-1, with D maybe TRBD1 (5 bases). The germline V gene has CDR1 ENHRY and CDR2 SYGVKD. CDR3 length: 15 amino acids. Trimming removed 6 bases at V and 0 bases at J, with 14 bases between. The CDR3 region is CAISEKGRLNTEAFF. The DNA of the CDR3 is TGTGCCATCAGCGAAAAGGGACGGCTGAACACTGAAGCTTTCTTT.

As regards this clone: The same CDR3 arises from other DNA sequences in this sample as well. The rearrangement joins TRBV5-1 to TRBJ2-7; D perhaps matches TRBD1 (5 bases). The CDR3 spans 13 residues. The V gene's germline CDR1 is SGHRS and CDR2 YFSETQ. The V end was cut by 3 bases, the J end by 1 base, with 8 bases between. CDR3 protein: CASSSAGSYEQYF. The CDR3 DNA reads as TGCGCCAGCAGCTCTGCAGGGTCCTACGAGCAGTACTTC.

The chain links TRBV5-1 to TRBJ1-2, with TRBD1 matching 8 bases. CDR3 length equals 15 residues. Trimming took 4 bases from V and 3 from J; bases not matched to a gene: 8. The germline CDR1 and CDR2 sequences are SGHRS and YFSETQ. For the CDR3, the DNA is TGCGCCAGCAGCCCTAGCCCAGGGGGCGACTATGGCTACACCTTC. Amino acids: CASSPSPGGDYGYTF.

The chain has TRBV25-1 and TRBJ1-2; 7 positions match TRBD1. Germline CDR1 and CDR2: MGHDK and SYGVNS. The V segment lost 8 bases and the J segment 5 bases; nucleotides outside the gene matches: 11. This CDR3 is 14 amino acids long. The CDR3 coding sequence is TGTGCCAGCGGGAACAGGGGTTCCTTTTATGGCTACACCTTC. Translation gives CASGNRGSFYGYTF.

This clone was seen more than once but under ten times. The chain has TRBV15 and TRBJ1-5, with D maybe TRBD1 (5 bases). This CDR3 region has 16 residues. Trimming left V 0 bases short and J 3 bases short, with 12 bases between. Germline CDR1 reads LNHNV; CDR2 reads YYDKDF (reference sequence). Written as DNA, the CDR3 is TGTGCCACCAGCAGAGAGACCCCAGGGAACAATCAGCCCCAGCATTTT. Protein product: CATSRETPGNNQPQHF.

Concerning this clone: Other DNA sequences in the same sample also yield this CDR3. The chain carries TRBV18 and TRBJ2-1, with 10 positions matching TRBD1. This CDR3 is 16 amino acids long. V lost 3 bases, J lost 6 bases, and 8 bases stayed unmatched. Germline lookup yields CDR1 KGHSH and CDR2 LQKENI. Here the CDR3 reads CASSPLGQGVGNEQFF. In DNA form, the CDR3 reads TGTGCCAGCTCACCCTTAGGACAGGGGGTCGGCAATGAGCAGTTCTTC.

J is TRBJ1-1 and V is TRBV6-6; TRBD1 matches 7 bases. This CDR3 spans 15 amino acids. From germline, CDR1 is MNHNY and CDR2 SVGAGI (reference sequence). J gave up 1 base and V 4 bases, and 6 bases lay outside the gene matches. Here the CDR3 DNA reads TGTGCCAGCAGTTCCACAGACAGGGCGAACACTGAAGCTTTCTTT. Translation gives CASSSTDRANTEAFF.

The rearrangement uses TRBV29-1 and TRBJ2-7; D gene uncertain. This CDR3 comprises 15 residues. Germline V CDR1 and CDR2: SQVTM, ANQGSEA. V dropped 7 bases and J dropped 5 bases, with 24 bases sitting between them. The chain's CDR3 is CSAFTGEGSSDEQYF. The CDR3 DNA reads as TGCAGCGCTTTCACGGGCGAAGGATCTAGTGACGAGCAGTACTTC.

The gene calls are TRBV5-4 and TRBJ1-1; D is perhaps TRBD1 (5 bases). The CDR3 is 16 amino acids. Per the germline V gene, CDR1 is SGHNT and CDR2 is YYREEE (reference sequence). V lost 6 bases, J lost 5 bases, and 23 bases lay in between. CDR3 sequence: CASTTALSGLGTEAFF. CDR3 sequence (DNA): TGTGCCAGCACAACCGCCCTGTCGGGGCTGGGAACTGAAGCTTTCTTT.

This clone was counted a few times. J is TRBJ1-2 and V is TRBV28, with D unresolved. Trimming removed 6 bases from V and 4 bases from J, with 18 bases in between. The CDR3 spans 15 residues. Per germline, CDR1 MDHEN and CDR2 SYDVKM. CDR3 coding DNA: TGTGCCAGCAGACCGCGCTCGGGGAGAGGCTATGGCTACACCTTC. Encoded protein: CASRPRSGRGYGYTF.

V gene TRBV6-6 combines with J gene TRBJ1-2, with TRBD1 as a possible D gene (6 bases). Per the germline V gene, CDR1 is MNHNY and CDR2 is SVGAGI (reference sequence). This CDR3 contains 13 residues. Trimming stripped 2 bases from V and 8 bases from J, with 12 bases between. Written as DNA, the CDR3 is TGTGCCAGCAGTTACCCCAACAGGGTCGGCTACACCTTC. It translates to CASSYPNRVGYTF.

The CDR3, as DNA: TGTGCCAGCAGCGCGGACACATATAATTCACCCCTCCACTTT. Translation: CASSADTYNSPLHF. This rearrangement joins TRBV9 to TRBJ1-6, with a weak D call TRBD1 (5 bases). V lost 3 bases to trimming and J lost 4 bases, with 8 bases between them. The CDR3 length is 14 residues. The V gene's germline CDR1 is SGDLS and CDR2 YYNGEE.